The sequence of this T cell receptor beta chain was determined in a study of PD-1 blockade in classical Hodgkin lymphoma. Study outcomes and limitations: Newly diagnosed patients had diversity similar to the baseline diversity of complete responders. CD4+ TCR diversity rose significantly by C4D1, and CD8+ TCR diversity did not. When nivolumab was started under 1 year after ASCT, patients were excluded.

TCRdb's table, derived via immunoSEQ multiplex PCR, lists solely in-frame clones and lacks some. Counted here are approximately 45,000 clones, roughly 65% occurring once; the ten biggest clones make up about 3.4%. The time point is: cycle 4 day 1 (C4D1), after less than seven weeks of nivolumab. Exposure to brentuximab vedotin varied, and each patient had relapsed following autologous stem cell transplantation. Note on this clone: The target antigen is unknown.

Specimen: peripheral blood mononuclear cells (PBMCs), collected before the fourth cycle of nivolumab. The sequence came from a human donor with classical Hodgkin lymphoma.

The chain's CDR3 is CASSLGLAANNPYEQYF. CDR3 coding DNA: TGTGCCAGCAGCTTGGGACTAGCGGCAAACAATCCCTACGAGCAGTACTTC. The chain is built from TRBV5-8 and TRBJ2-7; 9 bases line up with TRBD2. Germline V lookup: CDR1 SGHTS, CDR2 YDEGEE. This CDR3 is built from 17 residues. Germline trimming cut 0 bases from V and 2 bases from J; bases unmatched to any gene: 9.